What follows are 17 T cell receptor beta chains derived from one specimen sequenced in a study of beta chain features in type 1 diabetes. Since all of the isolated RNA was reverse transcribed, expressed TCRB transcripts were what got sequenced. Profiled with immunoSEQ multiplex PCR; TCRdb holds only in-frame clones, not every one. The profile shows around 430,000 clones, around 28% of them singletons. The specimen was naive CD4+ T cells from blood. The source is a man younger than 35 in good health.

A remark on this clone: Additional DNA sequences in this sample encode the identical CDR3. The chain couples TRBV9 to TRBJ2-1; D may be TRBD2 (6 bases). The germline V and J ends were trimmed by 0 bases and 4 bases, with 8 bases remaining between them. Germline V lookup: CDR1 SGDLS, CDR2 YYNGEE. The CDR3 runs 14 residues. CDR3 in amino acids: CASSVGGGYNEQFF. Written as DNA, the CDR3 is TGTGCCAGCAGCGTAGGAGGAGGGTACAATGAGCAGTTCTTC.

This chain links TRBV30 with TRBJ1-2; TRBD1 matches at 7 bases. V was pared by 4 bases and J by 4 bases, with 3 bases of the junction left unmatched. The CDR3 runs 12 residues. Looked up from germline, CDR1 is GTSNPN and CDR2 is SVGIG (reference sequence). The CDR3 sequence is CAWKGALYGYTF. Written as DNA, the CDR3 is TGTGCCTGGAAGGGGGCCCTCTATGGCTACACCTTC.

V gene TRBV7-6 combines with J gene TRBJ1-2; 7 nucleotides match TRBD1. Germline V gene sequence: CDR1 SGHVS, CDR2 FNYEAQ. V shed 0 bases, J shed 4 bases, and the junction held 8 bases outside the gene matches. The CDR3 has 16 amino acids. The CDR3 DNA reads TGTGCCAGCAGCTTAGCAGCAGGGGGAACTCTCTATGGCTACACCTTC. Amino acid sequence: CASSLAAGGTLYGYTF. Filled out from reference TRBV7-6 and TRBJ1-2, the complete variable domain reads GAGVSQSPRYKVTKRGQDVALRCDPISGHVSLYWYRQALGQGPEFLTYFNYEAQQDKSGLPNDRFSAERPEGSISTLTIQRTEQRDSAMYRCASSLAAGGTLYGYTFGSGTRLTVV.

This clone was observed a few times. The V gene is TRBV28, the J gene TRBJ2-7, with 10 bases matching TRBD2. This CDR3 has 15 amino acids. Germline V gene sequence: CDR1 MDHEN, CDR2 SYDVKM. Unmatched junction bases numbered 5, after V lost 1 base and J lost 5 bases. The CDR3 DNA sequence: TGTGCCAGCAGTTTATCTGCTAGCGGGAGCCACGAGCAGTACTTC. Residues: CASSLSASGSHEQYF.

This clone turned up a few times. In nucleotides, the CDR3 is TGTGCCAGCAGTGGGGAAGCGGGAGCGATTAACTACAATGAGCAGTTCTTC. Translation gives CASSGEAGAINYNEQFF. The rearrangement uses TRBV25-1 and TRBJ2-1; 8 positions match TRBD2. Germline CDR1 is MGHDK and CDR2 is SYGVNS. CDR3 size: 17 residues. The ends lost 4 bases at V and 3 bases at J; junction bases unmatched: 11.

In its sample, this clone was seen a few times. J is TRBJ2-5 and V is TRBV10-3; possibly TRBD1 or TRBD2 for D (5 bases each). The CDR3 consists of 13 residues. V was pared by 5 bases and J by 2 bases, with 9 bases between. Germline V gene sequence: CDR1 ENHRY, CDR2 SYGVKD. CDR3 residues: CAISTGPQETQYF. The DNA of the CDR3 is TGTGCCATCAGTACGGGGCCACAAGAGACCCAGTACTTC.

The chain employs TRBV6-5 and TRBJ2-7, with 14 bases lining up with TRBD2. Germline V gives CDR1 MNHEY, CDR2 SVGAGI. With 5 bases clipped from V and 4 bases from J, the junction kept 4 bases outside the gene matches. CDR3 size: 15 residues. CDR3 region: CASSRGLAGAYEQYF. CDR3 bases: TGTGCCAGCAGTAGGGGACTAGCGGGAGCATACGAGCAGTACTTC.

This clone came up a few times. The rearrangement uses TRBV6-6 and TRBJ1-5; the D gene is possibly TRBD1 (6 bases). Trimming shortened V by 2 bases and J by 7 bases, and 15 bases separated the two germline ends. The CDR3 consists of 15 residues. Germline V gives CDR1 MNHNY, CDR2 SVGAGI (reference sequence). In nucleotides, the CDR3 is TGTGCCAGCAGTTACGGCCAACAGGGCCCCCAGCCCCAGCATTTT. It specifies CASSYGQQGPQPQHF.

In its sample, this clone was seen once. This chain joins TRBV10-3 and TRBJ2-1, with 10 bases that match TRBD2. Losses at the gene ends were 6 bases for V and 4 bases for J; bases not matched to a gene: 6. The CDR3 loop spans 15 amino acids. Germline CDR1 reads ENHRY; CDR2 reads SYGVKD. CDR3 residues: CAISPLAGEYNEQFF. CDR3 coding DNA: TGTGCCATCAGCCCGCTAGCGGGAGAGTACAATGAGCAGTTCTTC.

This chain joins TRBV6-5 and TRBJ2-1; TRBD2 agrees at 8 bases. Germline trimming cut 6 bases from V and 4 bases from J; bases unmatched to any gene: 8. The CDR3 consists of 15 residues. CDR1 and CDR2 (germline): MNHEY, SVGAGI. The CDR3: CASSLGLGEYNEQFF. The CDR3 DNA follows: TGTGCCAGCAGCCTGGGACTAGGGGAATACAATGAGCAGTTCTTC.

In DNA form, the CDR3 reads TGCGCCAGCGCTCGGACTAGCGGGAGTTACGAGCAGTACTTC. Residues: CASARTSGSYEQYF. V usage is TRBV5-1 and J usage is TRBJ2-7; 13 bases agree with TRBD2. CDR1 SGHRS and CDR2 YFSETQ come from the germline V gene. The J segment lost 4 bases and the V segment lost 7 bases, leaving 5 bases of the junction unmatched. The CDR3 runs 14 residues.

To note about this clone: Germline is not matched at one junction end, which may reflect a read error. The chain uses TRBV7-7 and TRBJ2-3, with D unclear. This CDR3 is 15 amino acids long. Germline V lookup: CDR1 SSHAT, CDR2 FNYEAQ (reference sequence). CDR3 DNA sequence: TGTGCTAGCAGCTTAGGCATAGGGCACCCAGATACGCAGTATTTT. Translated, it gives CASSLGIGHPDTQYF. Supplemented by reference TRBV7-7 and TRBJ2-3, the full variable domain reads GAGVSQSPRYKVTKRGQDVTLRCDPISSHATLYWYQQALGQGPEFLTYFNYEAQPDKSGLPSDRFSAERPEGSISTLTIQRTEQRDSAMYRCASSLGIGHPDTQYFGPGTRLTVL.

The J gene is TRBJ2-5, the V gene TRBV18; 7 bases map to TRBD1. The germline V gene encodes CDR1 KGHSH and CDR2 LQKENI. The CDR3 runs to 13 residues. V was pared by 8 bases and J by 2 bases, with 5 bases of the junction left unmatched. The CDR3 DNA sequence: TGTGCCAGCACCCGGGACAGACAAGAGACCCAGTACTTC. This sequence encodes CASTRDRQETQYF.

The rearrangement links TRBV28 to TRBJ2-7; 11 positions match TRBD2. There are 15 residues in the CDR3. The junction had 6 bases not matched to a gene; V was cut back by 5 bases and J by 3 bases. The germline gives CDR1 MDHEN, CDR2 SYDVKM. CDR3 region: CASSAPTSGDYEQYF. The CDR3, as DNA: TGTGCCAGCAGTGCACCGACTAGCGGGGACTACGAGCAGTACTTC.

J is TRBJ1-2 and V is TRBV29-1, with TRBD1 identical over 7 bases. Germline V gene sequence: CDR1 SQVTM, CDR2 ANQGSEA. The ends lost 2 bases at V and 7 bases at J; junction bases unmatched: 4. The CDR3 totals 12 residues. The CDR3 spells CSVERDRPGYTF. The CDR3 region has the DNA TGCAGCGTTGAACGGGACAGACCTGGCTACACCTTC.

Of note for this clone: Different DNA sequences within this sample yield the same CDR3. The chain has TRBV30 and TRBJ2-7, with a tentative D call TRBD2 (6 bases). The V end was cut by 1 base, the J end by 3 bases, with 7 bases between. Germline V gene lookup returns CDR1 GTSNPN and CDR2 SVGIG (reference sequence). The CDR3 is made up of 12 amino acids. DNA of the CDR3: TGTGCCTGGAGTGGGAGGGGCTACGAGCAGTACTTC. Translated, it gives CAWSGRGYEQYF.

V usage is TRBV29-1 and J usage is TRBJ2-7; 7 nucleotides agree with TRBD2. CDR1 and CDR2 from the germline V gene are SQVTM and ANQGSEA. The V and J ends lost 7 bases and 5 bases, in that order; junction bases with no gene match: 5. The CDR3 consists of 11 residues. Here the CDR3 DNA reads TGCAGCGGGGAGGGCGGGGACGAGCAGTACTTC. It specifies CSGEGGDEQYF.